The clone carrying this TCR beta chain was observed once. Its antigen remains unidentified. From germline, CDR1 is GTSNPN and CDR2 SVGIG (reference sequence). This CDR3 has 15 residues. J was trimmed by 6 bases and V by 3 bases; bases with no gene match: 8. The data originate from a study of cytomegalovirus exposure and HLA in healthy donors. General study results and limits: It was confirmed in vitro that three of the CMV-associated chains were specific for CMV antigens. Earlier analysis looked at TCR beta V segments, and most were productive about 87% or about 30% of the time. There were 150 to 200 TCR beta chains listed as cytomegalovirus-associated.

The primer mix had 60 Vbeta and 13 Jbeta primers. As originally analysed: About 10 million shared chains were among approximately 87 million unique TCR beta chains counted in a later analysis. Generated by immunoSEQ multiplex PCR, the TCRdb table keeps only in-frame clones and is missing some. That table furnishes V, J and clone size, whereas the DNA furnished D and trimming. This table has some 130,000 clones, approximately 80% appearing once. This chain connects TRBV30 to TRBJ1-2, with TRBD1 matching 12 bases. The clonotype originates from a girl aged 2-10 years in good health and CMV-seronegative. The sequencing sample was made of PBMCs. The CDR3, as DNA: TGTGCCTGGAGGGCGGGACAGGGGGCGGGTGATGGCTACACCTTC. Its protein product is CAWRAGQGAGDGYTF.